This TCR beta chain is drawn from a study of T cell repertoires in cytomegalovirus infection. Overall study context: CMV infection plus the matching HLA type was flagged by public TCR beta signatures.

Whole-study findings and limits: The ex vivo response showed dominance by HLA-C-restricted CMV-specific TCR beta clonotypes. Adding up the frequency of public TCR beta families identified people who carried CMV plus the relevant HLA.

To note about this clonotype: Its antigen is still unknown.

TCRdb independently ran MiXCR on the reads; one entry per CDR3 protein. The sample has fewer than 350,000 distinct CDR3 sequences, over 7.5% seen once. The sequenced sample was PBMCs. The source of this sequence is a human donor in good health (CMV status not recorded). Some clones in this sample may be carry-over from other donors' samples.

The chain's CDR3 is CASRPPGSAYEQYF. The CDR3 DNA reads as TGTGCCAGCAGGCCCCCAGGGAGTGCCTACGAGCAGTACTTC. The genes are TRBV7-2 and TRBJ2-7; either TRBD1 or TRBD2 may supply D (5 bases each). Germline lookup yields CDR1 SGHTA and CDR2 FQGNSA. This CDR3 comprises 14 residues. The V end was cut by 6 bases, the J end by 2 bases, with 14 bases between.